The 3 T cell receptor beta chains listed next were all sequenced from one sample in a study of T cells in Graves' hyperthyroidism and ophthalmopathy. From RNA transcripts, TCR beta CDR3 regions were amplified. With the HTBI primer set, the TCR CDR3 went through a first round of RT-PCR. In TCRdb, the multiplex PCR reads were re-called with MiXCR into one record per CDR3 protein. Altogether 500,000 or so distinct CDR3 sequences are present, 17% being singletons, with the ten largest covering 17%. The sequenced sample was blood. These receptors all stem from a young woman with Graves' ophthalmopathy.

The chain carries TRBV28 and TRBJ2-7; 7 nucleotides line up with TRBD1. Germline CDR1 MDHEN, CDR2 SYDVKM. V lost 0 bases and J lost 3; bases outside the gene matches: 2. The CDR3 is 14 amino acids. The CDR3 DNA is TGTGCCAGCAGTTTATGGGCAGGGGGCTACGAGCAGTACTTC. Translation gives CASSLWAGGYEQYF.

This clonotype showed up just a few times. V is TRBV20-1 and J is TRBJ2-1, with 16 bases matching TRBD2. Unmatched junction bases numbered 9, after V lost 6 bases and J lost 1 base. The CDR3 consists of 18 residues. Germline V gene data show CDR1 as DFQATT and CDR2 as SNEGSKA (reference sequence). CDR3 sequence reads: CSAPGTSGRARSYNEQFF. In DNA, the CDR3 is TGCAGTGCCCCCGGGACTAGCGGGAGGGCAAGGTCCTACAATGAGCAGTTCTTC.

The count of this clonotype is one. The CDR3, as DNA: TGTGCCACCAGCAGAGATTCCGGCGGGGGGGCAGGTCAGCCCCAGCATTTT. Amino acids: CATSRDSGGGAGQPQHF. The genes are TRBV15 and TRBJ1-5, with a tentative D call TRBD1 (6 bases). Germline V gene lookup returns CDR1 LNHNV and CDR2 YYDKDF (reference sequence). The CDR3 has 17 residues. The V end lost 0 bases, the J end lost 6 bases, and 18 bases lay between the germline ends.